These 2 T cell receptor beta chains were all obtained from the same sample, sequenced in a study of blood T cell repertoires in COVID-19. The method was immunoSEQ multiplex PCR; TCRdb's version includes in-frame clones alone and lacks a portion of them. The table includes about 100,000 clones, 85% to 95% detected once. Source material: peripheral blood. These receptors were obtained from a man aged 45-65 years with active COVID-19.

The CDR3 DNA reads TGTGCCACCAGCAGAAGCGGGAGTGTACGGTACAATGAGCAGTTCTTC. This sequence encodes CATSRSGSVRYNEQFF. The chain recombines TRBV15 with TRBJ2-1, with TRBD2 matching 8 bases. The CDR3 is 16 residues long. The ends lost 2 bases at V and 4 bases at J; junction bases unmatched: 7. Looked up from germline, CDR1 is LNHNV and CDR2 is YYDKDF (reference sequence).

This sequence joins TRBV11-3 and TRBJ2-1; tentative D call: TRBD1 (5 bases). Trimming took off 4 bases at V and 10 bases at J, with 14 bases between the two ends. Germline lookup yields CDR1 SGHNT and CDR2 YENEEA. The CDR3 totals 13 residues. The CDR3 region has the DNA TGTGCCAGCAGCTACTCCAGGGCTAACGAGCAGTTCTTC. Encoded protein: CASSYSRANEQFF.